The 6 T cell receptor beta chains below come from one sample, sequenced in a study of T cells in localized non-small cell lung cancer. Sequenced by immunoSEQ multiplex PCR; TCRdb stores in-frame clones only, minus some. There are just under 80,000 clones in the sample; around 81% occur only once, and roughly 9.8% lies in the top ten. The sample here was peripheral blood, taken before any cancer treatment. All receptors come from a female donor older than 55 with stage I lung adenocarcinoma.

The gene calls are TRBV11-2 and TRBJ2-2; 7 nucleotides agree with TRBD1. In germline, CDR1 is SGHAT, CDR2 FQNNGV. V lost 1 base and J lost 2; bases outside the gene matches: 4. The CDR3 is made up of 16 amino acids. CDR3 amino acids: CASSLGTGVNTGELFF. CDR3 DNA sequence: TGTGCCAGCAGCTTAGGAACAGGGGTTAACACCGGGGAGCTGTTTTTT. The full variable domain, in which reference TRBV11-2 and TRBJ2-2 provide the parts outside the CDR3, is EAGVAQSPRYKIIEKRQSVAFWCNPISGHATLYWYQQILGQGPKLLIQFQNNGVVDDSQLPKDRFSAERLKGVDSTLKIQPAKLEDSAVYLCASSLGTGVNTGELFFGEGSRLTVL.

The CDR3 DNA reads as TGCAGCGTTGGGTTTAATGGGAACACTGAAGCTTTCTTT. Its translation: CSVGFNGNTEAFF. The chain couples TRBV29-1 to TRBJ1-1; D ambiguous. The germline V and J ends were trimmed by 4 bases and 1 base, with 10 bases remaining between them. The germline V gene has CDR1 SQVTM and CDR2 ANQGSEA. CDR3 length: 13 residues.

V usage is TRBV9 and J usage is TRBJ2-3, with D tentatively TRBD2 (5 bases). The V end lost 0 bases, the J end lost 0 bases, and 17 bases lay between the germline ends. Germline V gives CDR1 SGDLS, CDR2 YYNGEE. CDR3 length: 18 amino acids. CDR3 in amino acids: CASSVDLEGLQSTDTQYF. The CDR3 DNA follows: TGTGCCAGCAGCGTAGATCTAGAGGGATTACAGAGCACAGATACGCAGTATTTT.

The V call is TRBV6-5, the J call TRBJ2-1; 7 bases fit TRBD2. Germline lookup yields CDR1 MNHEY and CDR2 SVGAGI. V shed 0 bases, J shed 6 bases, and the junction held 8 bases outside the gene matches. There are 16 residues in the CDR3. The CDR3, as DNA: TGTGCCAGCAGTTACTCGTTGGGGAGGGTAGGCAATGAGCAGTTCTTC. Protein sequence: CASSYSLGRVGNEQFF.

This clone ranks as medium-sized. The chain's CDR3 is CAAWAGAYGYTF. As DNA, the CDR3 is TGTGCCGCCTGGGCAGGGGCCTATGGCTACACCTTC. The chain employs TRBV19 and TRBJ1-2; a weak D match, TRBD1 (6 bases). CDR3 length: 12 residues. V gave up 11 bases and J gave up 4 bases, with 14 bases separating them. From germline, CDR1 is LNHDA and CDR2 SQIVND (reference sequence).

This chain uses TRBV6-1 with TRBJ1-2, with D unresolved. CDR3 length equals 14 residues. Germline CDR1 MNHNS, CDR2 SASEGT. V gave up 0 bases and J gave up 14 bases, with 19 bases separating them. The CDR3 DNA is TGTGCCAGCAGTGAAGCTTACAGCAGAGTACATTTAACCTTC. It codes for CASSEAYSRVHLTF.